The 17 T cell receptor beta chains below all came from one sample that was sequenced in a study of early T cells in non-severe SARS-CoV-2 infection. TCRdb re-analysed the 5' RACE reads in MiXCR, keeping a single row per CDR3 protein. The sample consists of about 72,000 distinct CDR3 sequences, about a tenth of them appearing once. The sample in question was whole blood, obtained at baseline. The receptors were sampled from an adult who was a healthcare worker with PCR-confirmed SARS-CoV-2 infection or an uninfected control (not recorded which).

This clonotype has just a few counts. J is TRBJ2-2 and V is TRBV10-3; D call uncertain. This CDR3 is built from 13 residues. From germline, CDR1 is ENHRY and CDR2 SYGVKD. V was pared by 0 bases and J by 4 bases, with 3 bases between. In nucleotides, the CDR3 is TGTGCCATCAGTGAGTCCTCCACCGGGGAGCTGTTTTTT. It codes for CAISESSTGELFF.

This clonotype is labeled large. The chain combines TRBV9 with TRBJ2-7; D is undetermined. This CDR3 has 14 amino acids. In germline, CDR1 is SGDLS, CDR2 YYNGEE. With 0 bases removed from V and 1 base from J, the gap between germline ends came to 8 bases. CDR3: CASSVGVQSYEQYF. DNA of the CDR3: TGTGCCAGCAGCGTAGGGGTACAATCCTACGAGCAGTACTTC.

This clonotype was detected only a few times. At one end the junction does not follow the germline gene, possibly because of a read error. The chain combines TRBV6-5 with TRBJ2-7, with TRBD1 matching over 7 bases. The CDR3 extends over 16 amino acids. Germline CDR1 and CDR2: MNHEY and SVGAGI. The CDR3 loop is CASSRLPGTVSDEQYF. CDR3 nucleotides: TGTGCCAGCAGTAGACTCCCCGGGACAGTCTCCGACGAGCAGTACTTC.

This clonotype was detected a few times. The chain links TRBV6-2 or TRBV6-3 to TRBJ2-7, with a weak D call TRBD2 (5 bases). The CDR3 loop spans 17 amino acids. CDR1 is MNHEY, CDR2 SVGEGT, per germline. V lost 0 bases to trimming and J lost 0 bases, with 15 bases between them. The CDR3 sequence is CASSYSGRGPTSYEQYF. CDR3 coding DNA: TGTGCCAGCAGTTACTCGGGGAGAGGTCCCACCTCCTACGAGCAGTACTTC.

This clonotype was observed at least ten times. J is TRBJ2-1 and V is TRBV5-1, with unresolved D. Trimming took off 3 bases at V and 6 bases at J, with 13 bases between the two ends. The CDR3 contains 14 residues. Germline CDR1 and CDR2: SGHRS and YFSETQ. This CDR3 reads CASSYGAGFNEQFF. The CDR3 nucleotides are TGCGCCAGCAGCTACGGTGCAGGTTTCAATGAGCAGTTCTTC.

This clonotype was recorded at least ten times. The chain uses TRBV19 and TRBJ2-1; D gene uncertain. In germline, CDR1 is LNHDA, CDR2 SQIVND (reference sequence). The V end lost 6 bases, the J end lost 2 bases, and 8 bases lay between the germline ends. The CDR3 has 13 amino acids. The CDR3 bases are TGTGCCAGTAGCCCTGTGGCCTACAATGAGCAGTTCTTC. It encodes CASSPVAYNEQFF.

Written as DNA, the CDR3 is TGCAGTGCTAGTAGGCAGGGGGTCACCGGGGAGCTGTTTTTT. Residues: CSASRQGVTGELFF. The J gene is TRBJ2-2, the V gene TRBV20-1, with 7 bases fitting TRBD1. J lost 4 bases, V lost 3 bases, and 5 bases had no gene match. Germline V gene sequence: CDR1 DFQATT, CDR2 SNEGSKA (reference sequence). This CDR3 is 14 amino acids long.

This clonotype appeared a few times. CDR3 DNA sequence: TGTGCCAGCGGACTTAGTAGCAATGAGCAGTTCTTC. This gives the protein CASGLSSNEQFF. The chain uses TRBV7-9 and TRBJ2-1; possibly TRBD2 for D (5 bases). The CDR3 runs to 12 residues. Germline V gives CDR1 SEHNR, CDR2 FQNEAQ (reference sequence). Trimming pared 8 bases from V and 6 bases from J, leaving 11 bases between.

A few counts support this clonotype. The chain combines TRBV12-3 or TRBV12-4 with TRBJ1-1; the D gene is possibly TRBD1 (5 bases). V shed 4 bases and J shed 8 bases, with 14 bases lying between them. CDR3 length equals 13 residues. The DNA of the CDR3 is TGTGCCAGCAGTTGGGGGACTCATCGGGAAGCTTTCTTT. Amino acids: CASSWGTHREAFF.

There are many counts of this clonotype. The chain's CDR3 is CASINTRSSYNEQFF. CDR3 DNA: TGCGCCAGCATTAACACCAGGAGCTCCTACAATGAGCAGTTCTTC. The rearrangement uses TRBV5-1 and TRBJ2-1; D gene uncertain. There are 15 residues in the CDR3. V was pared by 6 bases and J by 0 bases, with 13 bases between. Germline values: CDR1 SGHRS, CDR2 YFSETQ. The full variable domain, its missing parts supplied by reference TRBV5-1 and TRBJ2-1, is KAGVTQTPRYLIKTRGQQVTLSCSPISGHRSVSWYQQTPGQGLQFLFEYFSETQRNKGNFPGRFSGRQFSNSRSEMNVSTLELGDSALYLCASINTRSSYNEQFFGPGTRLTVL.

The CDR3 is CASRLLETQYF. The CDR3 DNA follows: TGTGCCAGCAGGCTGCTAGAGACCCAGTACTTC. The chain uses TRBV6-1 and TRBJ2-5; D is unclear. Germline lookup yields CDR1 MNHNS and CDR2 SASEGT. V was pared by 6 bases and J by 4 bases, with 6 bases between. The CDR3 length is 11 residues.

The genes are TRBV12-3 or TRBV12-4 and TRBJ1-6; no firm D call. V lost 2 bases, J lost 10 bases, and 12 bases lay in between. The CDR3 sequence is 14 residues long. CDR3 region: CASSLSRLNSPLHF. Here the CDR3 DNA reads TGTGCCAGCAGTTTATCCAGACTGAACTCACCCCTCCACTTT.

This clonotype was seen more than once but under ten times. This rearrangement joins TRBV27 to TRBJ2-7; TRBD1 aligns across 10 bases. The CDR3 is made up of 15 amino acids. The junction had 9 bases not matched to a gene; V was cut back by 5 bases and J by 5 bases. Germline V gene data show CDR1 as MNHEY and CDR2 as SMNVEV (reference sequence). In DNA, the CDR3 is TGTGCCAGCAGTCCCTGGGACAGGGGAACCAACGAGCAGTACTTC. Protein sequence: CASSPWDRGTNEQYF.

The CDR3 coding sequence is TGCAGTGGGGGACAGGGGAATGGAGAGACCCAGTACTTC. Residues: CSGGQGNGETQYF. The V call is TRBV20-1, the J call TRBJ2-5; 10 nucleotides line up with TRBD1. Germline V gives CDR1 DFQATT, CDR2 SNEGSKA (reference sequence). V lost 7 bases to trimming and J lost 4 bases; unmatched junction nucleotides: 6. The CDR3 consists of 13 residues.

This clonotype appeared many times. V and J are TRBV7-9 and TRBJ2-1; D possibly matches TRBD1 or TRBD2 (5 bases each). The CDR3 has 15 residues. Germline V gene sequence: CDR1 SEHNR, CDR2 FQNEAQ (reference sequence). V shed 5 bases and J shed 7 bases, with 18 bases lying between them. The CDR3 bases are TGTGCCAGCAGCCCCGGGACCACCCAACTAAATGAGCAGTTCTTC. Encoded protein: CASSPGTTQLNEQFF. The full variable domain, its missing parts supplied by reference TRBV7-9 and TRBJ2-1, is DTGVSQNPRHKITKRGQNVTFRCDPISEHNRLYWYRQTLGQGPEFLTYFQNEAQLEKSRLLSDRFSAERPKGSFSTLEIQRTEQGDSAMYLCASSPGTTQLNEQFFGPGTRLTVL.

The CDR3 nucleotides read TGTGCCTGGAGTGTATTGGACAGGAGTTCGGCAGATACGCAGTATTTT. This sequence encodes CAWSVLDRSSADTQYF. J is TRBJ2-3 and V is TRBV30; TRBD1 matches at 7 bases. The germline gives CDR1 GTSNPN, CDR2 SVGIG (reference sequence). The CDR3 is 16 amino acids. Trimming took 0 bases from V and 4 from J; bases not matched to a gene: 10.

This clonotype was seen only a few times. V and J are TRBV20-1 and TRBJ1-1, with D perhaps TRBD1 (6 bases). The V gene's germline CDR1 is DFQATT and CDR2 SNEGSKA (reference sequence). V was clipped by 6 bases and J by 8 bases, with 19 bases between them. The CDR3 is 13 amino acids. DNA of the CDR3: TGCAGTGCCCCACGGACGGGGGCCGACGAAGCTTTCTTT. Translating gives CSAPRTGADEAFF.